This T cell receptor beta chain was documented in a study of blood T cell repertoires in COVID-19 (dated by TCRdb to 2019 to 2021). Some background on the complete study: Samples from collaborators originated in the United States, Italy and Spain and spanned both the acute and convalescent phases of COVID-19. The samples were drawn from the first 160 participants of the ongoing ImmuneRACE study and from roughly 1,300 subjects provided by 6 global collaborators. Subjects who had been exposed to COVID-19, were actively infected with it, or had recovered from it provided the deeply sampled blood TCRbeta repertoires that made up the dataset. The prospective study material was composed of cDNA or gDNA derived from T cells, B-cell-depleted T cells, or PBMCs. Sample metadata almost always included a de-identified subject ID, COVID-19 status, age in years and sex. The repertoires were released in a freely available public database meant as a resource for research on the immune response to SARS-CoV-2. Where available, HLA class I and class II types were taken from metadata supplied by the sample provider and were not determined by assay-based typing. Results and caveats for the whole study, not just this receptor: How much clinical and demographic metadata was included differed by source and by participant, and the metadata was provided uncurated.

The CDR3 covers 15 residues, taking in both the cysteine and the phenylalanine. The DNA shown is the 45-base CDR3, in frame from base 1. CDR1 is given as LNHDA and CDR2 as SQIVND, both from the germline V gene (reference sequence). Germline trimming: 5 bases from V, 1 base from J; junction bases outside gene matches: 5. One collaborating source in Seattle enrolled patients while the patients were actively infected and followed the patients over time throughout the course of disease. Each collaborating institution followed its own protocols to collect whole blood in K2EDTA tubes. For TCRbeta analysis, collaborators shipped samples in one of three forms: frozen whole blood, isolated PBMCs, or DNA extracted from either of those sample types. TCRbeta CDR3 regions were amplified from genomic DNA using the immunoSEQ Assay, a bias-controlled multiplex PCR. The published analysis was carried out like this. Within the assay, amplification of reference gene primers was used to estimate how many nucleated cells each sample contained. Sequence reads were collapsed and filtered to measure the absolute abundance of every unique TCRbeta CDR3 rearrangement. For each sample, productive Simpson clonality was calculated as the square root of Simpson's diversity index over productive rearrangements. Here the immuneACCESS table is served through TCRdb, limited to in-frame sequences with V and J called. Missing clones are a known gap in these copies; in checked studies unresolved V genes cover under half, and the rest lacks a known reason. V, J and clone size are those of that table, while D and trimming were read from the DNA. This sample has 100,000 to 150,000 clones in its table, and roughly 92% of those were observed once. Approximately 2% of the sample lies in the top ten.

In this sample, this clone turned up a few times. The specificity of this receptor is unknown. One base away there is no much larger clone; base qualities are not given. The chain employs TRBV19 and TRBJ1-5; TRBD1 matches 7 bases in the middle. The sequencing sample was made of peripheral blood. This receptor was identified in a man aged 50 to 60 with COVID-19, enrolled during active disease. The CDR3 reads as follows: CASSPPGGSNQPQHF. The nucleotide sequence is TGTGCCAGTAGTCCTCCAGGGGGAAGCAATCAGCCCCAGCATTTT.